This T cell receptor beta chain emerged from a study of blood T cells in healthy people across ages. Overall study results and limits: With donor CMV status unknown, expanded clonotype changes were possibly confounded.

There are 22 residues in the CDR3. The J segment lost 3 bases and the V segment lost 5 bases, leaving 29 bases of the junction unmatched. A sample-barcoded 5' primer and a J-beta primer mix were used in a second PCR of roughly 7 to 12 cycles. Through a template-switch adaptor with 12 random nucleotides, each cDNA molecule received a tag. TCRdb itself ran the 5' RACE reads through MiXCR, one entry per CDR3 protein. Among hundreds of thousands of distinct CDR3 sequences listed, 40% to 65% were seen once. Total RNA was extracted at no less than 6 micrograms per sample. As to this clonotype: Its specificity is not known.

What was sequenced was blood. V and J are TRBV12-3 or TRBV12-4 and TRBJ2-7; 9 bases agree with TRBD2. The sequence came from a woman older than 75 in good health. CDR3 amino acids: CASSLGTPILQRKRGDLYEQYF. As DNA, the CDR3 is TGTGCCAGCAGTCTCGGGACGCCTATTTTACAAAGAAAGCGGGGGGATCTCTACGAGCAGTACTTC.